The 10 T cell receptor beta chains below were found in one sample sequenced in a study of human CD4 T cells and Enterobacteriaceae. Clones were read by immunoSEQ multiplex PCR, and TCRdb kept only the in-frame ones, dropping some. Here the sample spans about 26,000 clones, 65% to 85% being singletons. All CD4+ cells other than CD45RA+CCR7+CD95- naive cells were sorted as memory, over 98% pure. Sequenced sample: memory CD4+ T cells from blood. These receptors all stem from a human donor in good health.

The chain has TRBV2 and TRBJ1-5; D not certain. The CDR3 consists of 14 residues. Per germline, CDR1 SNHLY and CDR2 FYNNEI. The V gene lost 1 base and the J gene lost 9 bases, with 13 bases spanning the gap. The CDR3 loop reads CASSEVAGVPPQHF. CDR3 in DNA: TGTGCCAGCAGTGAAGTCGCAGGAGTTCCGCCCCAGCATTTT.

The chain couples TRBV19 to TRBJ1-1; TRBD1 matches 9 bases. After removal of 6 bases from V and 6 bases from J, the junction contained 11 bases not matched to a gene. Germline CDR1 LNHDA, CDR2 SQIVND (reference sequence). This CDR3 has 15 amino acids. CDR3 DNA sequence: TGTGCCAGTAGACCTACAGGGGGCGTTTTTCCTGAAGCTTTCTTT. It codes for CASRPTGGVFPEAFF.

The chain uses TRBV6-4 and TRBJ1-4; 7 bases line up with TRBD1. This CDR3 has 14 amino acids. Germline CDR1 MRHNA, CDR2 SNTAGT. Trimming removed 9 bases from V and 5 bases from J; junction bases left unmatched: 9. The CDR3 nucleotides are TGTGCCAGGCCGCTCGACAGGGCAAATGAAAAACTGTTTTTT. Its protein product is CARPLDRANEKLFF.

The chain couples TRBV19 to TRBJ1-1; 9 nucleotides agree with TRBD1. This CDR3 comprises 14 residues. Germline lookup yields CDR1 LNHDA and CDR2 SQIVND (reference sequence). The trim removed 3 bases at V and 11 bases at J, leaving 10 bases unmatched. CDR3 DNA: TGTGCCAGTAGTATGCTACAGGGGGCGCCTAGGGCTTTCTTT. It encodes CASSMLQGAPRAFF.

This clone was detected only once. The chain employs TRBV25-1 and TRBJ1-3; 7 bases agree with TRBD1. V dropped 6 bases and J dropped 5; count of bases not matched to a gene: 7. Germline values: CDR1 MGHDK, CDR2 SYGVNS. The CDR3 consists of 14 residues. This chain's CDR3 is CASSAGTARNTIYF. CDR3 bases: TGTGCCAGCAGCGCTGGGACAGCTAGAAACACCATATATTTT. Full variable domain (rest looked up from reference TRBV25-1 and TRBJ1-3): EADIYQTPRYLVIGTGKKITLECSQTMGHDKMYWYQQDPGMELHLIHYSYGVNSTEKGDLSSESTVSRIRTEHFPLTLESARPSHTSQYLCASSAGTARNTIYFGEGSWLTVV.

The V call is TRBV28, the J call TRBJ2-2, with D possibly matching TRBD2 (5 bases). Germline loops: CDR1 MDHEN, CDR2 SYDVKM. The V gene lost 2 bases and the J gene lost 6 bases, with 10 bases spanning the gap. There are 14 residues in the CDR3. CDR3 sequence (DNA): TGTGCCAGCAGTTTACTAGCTCCTTCCGGGGAGCTGTTTTTT. This sequence encodes CASSLLAPSGELFF. Variable domain in full (rest from reference TRBV28 and TRBJ2-2): DVKVTQSSRYLVKRTGEKVFLECVQDMDHENMFWYRQDPGLGLRLIYFSYDVKMKEKGDIPEGYSVSREKKERFSLILESASTNQTSMYLCASSLLAPSGELFFGEGSRLTVL.

V and J are TRBV6-1 and TRBJ1-6, with TRBD1 matching over 7 bases. CDR1 and CDR2 from the germline V gene are MNHNS and SASEGT. V was pared by 2 bases and J by 0 bases, with 4 bases of the junction left unmatched. This CDR3 contains 17 residues. The CDR3 DNA sequence: TGTGCCAGCAGTGAATACGCAGGGGGCTCCTATAATTCACCCCTCCACTTT. It codes for CASSEYAGGSYNSPLHF.

V and J are TRBV5-1 and TRBJ2-3, with D hard to call. The V and J ends lost 7 bases and 1 base respectively, with 7 bases between them. The CDR3 sequence is 12 residues long. Germline V gene lookup returns CDR1 SGHRS and CDR2 YFSETQ. DNA for the CDR3: TGCGCCAGCGGTCCCGGCACAGATACGCAGTATTTT. It encodes CASGPGTDTQYF.

This clone turned up a few times. The chain couples TRBV14 to TRBJ2-1, with D perhaps matching TRBD2 (6 bases). The germline V and J ends were trimmed by 4 bases and 12 bases, with 10 bases remaining between them. Germline V gene data show CDR1 as SGHDN and CDR2 as FVKESK. The CDR3 totals 11 residues. The CDR3 DNA sequence: TGTGCCAGCAGCCGGGGGGTTGGGCAGTTCTTC. This translates into CASSRGVGQFF.

The V call is TRBV25-1, the J call TRBJ2-2, with 7 bases that match TRBD1. CDR1 is MGHDK, CDR2 SYGVNS, per germline. The CDR3 totals 14 residues. J gave up 4 bases and V 9 bases, and 8 bases lay outside the gene matches. In DNA form, the CDR3 reads TGTGCCAGTGAGTCGACAGGGTCCACCGGGGAGCTGTTTTTT. It is translated as CASESTGSTGELFF.